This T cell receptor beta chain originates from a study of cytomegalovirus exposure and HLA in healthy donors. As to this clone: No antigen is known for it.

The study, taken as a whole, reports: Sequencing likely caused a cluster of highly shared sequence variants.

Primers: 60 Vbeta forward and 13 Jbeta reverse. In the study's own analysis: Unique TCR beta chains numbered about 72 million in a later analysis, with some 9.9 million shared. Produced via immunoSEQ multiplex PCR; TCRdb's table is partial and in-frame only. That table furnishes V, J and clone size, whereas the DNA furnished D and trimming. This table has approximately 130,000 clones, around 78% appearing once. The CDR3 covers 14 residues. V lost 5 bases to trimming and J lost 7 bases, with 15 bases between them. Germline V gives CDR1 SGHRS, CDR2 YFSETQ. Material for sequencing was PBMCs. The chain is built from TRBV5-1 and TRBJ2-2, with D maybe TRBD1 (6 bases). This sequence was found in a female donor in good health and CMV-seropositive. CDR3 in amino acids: CASSGRGQVGELFF. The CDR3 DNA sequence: TGCGCCAGCAGTGGCAGGGGCCAGGTCGGGGAGCTGTTTTTT.